This entry concerns a single T cell receptor (beta chain). Its antigen is not yet known. No quality values exist for individual bases; no much larger clone is one base distant. Enrolling through a virtual design, the prospective study's participants ranged in age from roughly 18 to 90 years and lived across roughly 23 United States geographic areas. In the prospective study, cohorts were assigned on the basis of participant-reported clinical history obtained from a screening survey and a study questionnaire. Recovered participants in ImmuneRACE Cohort 3 were defined by two consecutive negative NP/OP PCR tests, clearance by a healthcare professional, or resolution of symptoms. Each participant in the prospective study had whole blood, serum and a nasopharyngeal or oropharyngeal swab collected by mobile phlebotomists. Over a roughly 2-month period, participants in the prospective study had the option of providing additional blood draws and questionnaires. Before DNA extraction, prospective study blood samples were shipped either frozen or at room temperature.

TCRbeta CDR3 regions were amplified from genomic DNA by means of the immunoSEQ Assay, a bias-controlled multiplex PCR. As for how the authors treated the data: Nucleated cell counts per sample were estimated from amplification of reference gene primers within the assay. To quantify the absolute abundance of each unique TCRbeta CDR3 rearrangement, sequence reads were collapsed and filtered. For each sample, productive Simpson clonality was calculated by taking the square root of Simpson's diversity index across productive rearrangements. Sourced from immuneACCESS, this table was stored by TCRdb with only in-frame sequences that have V and J called. A share of the clones is absent; for the studies checked, an unresolved V gene accounts for under half, and the remainder has no known explanation. That table furnishes V, J and clone size, whereas the DNA furnished D and trimming. Within this sample are approximately 300,000 clones, with more than 90% of them counted one time only. Jointly, the top ten make up around a sixth of the sample.

These data belong to a study of blood T cell repertoires in COVID-19 (dated by TCRdb to about 2020). In terms of the full investigation: The collaborator samples originated in the United States, Italy and Spain and spanned the acute and convalescent phases of COVID-19. The prospective study material was composed of cDNA or gDNA derived from T cells, B-cell-depleted T cells, or PBMCs. Deeply sampled blood TCRbeta repertoires from subjects exposed to, actively infected with, or recovered from COVID-19 were included in the dataset. The samples were drawn from two sources: the first 160 participants of the ongoing ImmuneRACE study, and over 1,000 subjects contributed by 6 global collaborators. A freely available public database, intended as a resource for researchers studying the immune response to SARS-CoV-2, is where the repertoires were released. Where available, HLA class I and class II types were taken from metadata supplied by the sample provider and were not determined by assay-based typing. Nearly every sample came with metadata listing a de-identified subject ID, COVID-19 status, age in years and sex. What the research found in general, with its limitations: The amount of clinical and demographic metadata varied by source and participant and was provided uncurated.

From the germline V gene, CDR1 is SNHLY and CDR2 is FYNNEI. From the cysteine up to the phenylalanine, the CDR3 has a length of 12 residues. The entry retains the CDR3 DNA only, 36 bases that are in frame from base 1. V is reduced by 11 bases and J by 4 bases, leaving a spacing of 11 bases between them. Sequenced: PBMCs or T cells enriched from blood (not recorded which). The sequence derives from a woman aged 30 to 39 who had recovered from COVID-19. This sequence uses TRBV2 and TRBJ2-2; TRBD1 could be the D gene, as 5 bases match. In nucleotide form, the sequence is TGTGCCCTTCGCAGGGCCACCGGGGAGCTGTTTTTT. Its translation is CALRRATGELFF.